The 21 T cell receptor beta chains listed next were all sequenced from one sample in a study of cytomegalovirus exposure and HLA in healthy donors (dated by TCRdb to the late 2010s). Library creation used the immunoSEQ multiplex PCR assay. A mixture of 60 forward primers for TCR Vbeta segments and 13 reverse primers for TCR Jbeta segments was used in the multiplex PCR. TCRdb's version of the immuneACCESS table is confined to in-frame rearrangements and falls short of the full clone set. An unresolved V gene accounts for under half of the shortfall where checked; the remainder is of unknown origin. The sample table lists around 150,000 clones, 75% to 90% of them with a count of one. The ten top clones hold roughly 2% of the sample. Input material: PBMCs. The receptors here all came from a human donor in good health.

The chain couples TRBV9 to TRBJ2-1; 9 positions match TRBD1. Losses at the gene ends were 4 bases for V and 6 bases for J; bases not matched to a gene: 8. The length of the CDR3 is 15 residues. CDR1 is SGDLS, CDR2 YYNGEE, per germline. The CDR3 DNA is TGTGCCAGCAGCCTCCGGGACAGGGACAGCAATGAGCAGTTCTTC. Translated: CASSLRDRDSNEQFF. Drawing the rest from reference TRBV9 and TRBJ2-1, the complete variable domain is DSGVTQTPKHLITATGQRVTLRCSPRSGDLSVYWYQQSLDQGLQFLIQYYNGEERAKGNILERFSAQQFPDLHSELNLSSLELGDSALYFCASSLRDRDSNEQFFGPGTRLTVL.

The chain recombines TRBV5-5 with TRBJ1-5; a weak D match, TRBD1 (5 bases). This CDR3 is 15 amino acids long. V was clipped by 4 bases and J by 5 bases, with 16 bases between them. Germline CDR1 and CDR2: SGHKS and YYEKEE (reference sequence). CDR3 bases: TGTGCCAGCAGCGTGGGGACCGCGGAGGATCAGCCCCAGCATTTT. Protein product: CASSVGTAEDQPQHF.

The chain recombines TRBV5-1 with TRBJ2-3; no clear D. V lost 3 bases, J lost 7 bases, and 15 bases lay in between. The CDR3 consists of 14 residues. Germline CDR1 reads SGHRS; CDR2 reads YFSETQ. The CDR3 bases are TGCGCCAGCAGCTACTCAAGCCCTCCTAATACGCAGTATTTT. Amino acids: CASSYSSPPNTQYF.

This clone was found a few times. The V and J genes are TRBV25-1 and TRBJ2-1; D possibly corresponds to TRBD2 (5 bases). The CDR3 runs 12 residues. In germline, CDR1 is MGHDK, CDR2 SYGVNS. With 7 bases removed from V and 8 bases from J, the gap between germline ends came to 12 bases. Here the CDR3 reads CASIREGDEQFF. As DNA, the CDR3 is TGTGCCAGCATTAGAGAGGGAGATGAGCAGTTCTTC.

This clone was observed a handful of times. The chain couples TRBV7-8 to TRBJ2-5, with 9 bases that match TRBD2. Looked up from germline, CDR1 is SGHVS and CDR2 is FQNEAQ. The CDR3 loop spans 18 amino acids. The V and J ends lost 2 bases and 3 bases, in that order; junction bases with no gene match: 13. Written as DNA, the CDR3 is TGTGCCAGCAGCTTATTCGGTTCTGCGGCTAGCGGGAAAGAGACCCAGTACTTC. It specifies CASSLFGSAASGKETQYF.

Worth noting for this clone: The same CDR3 is also encoded by other DNA sequences in this sample. V and J are TRBV11-2 and TRBJ1-2, with a possible D match to TRBD1 (5 bases). The germline V gene encodes CDR1 SGHAT and CDR2 FQNNGV. Between the trimmed V and J ends, which lost 2 bases and 5 bases, there was a span of 21 bases. The CDR3 sequence is 17 residues long. CDR3 loop: CASSLRFQIDREYGYTF. CDR3 nucleotide sequence: TGTGCCAGCAGCTTACGCTTTCAGATTGACAGAGAATATGGCTACACCTTC.

J is TRBJ1-6 and V is TRBV6-1, with D unclear. The V gene lost 3 bases and the J gene lost 7 bases, with 16 bases spanning the gap. This CDR3 region has 16 residues. CDR1 and CDR2 (germline): MNHNS, SASEGT. The CDR3 sequence is CASSEIKRTGNSPLHF. CDR3 DNA sequence: TGTGCCAGCAGTGAGATTAAACGGACGGGAAATTCACCCCTCCACTTT.

The chain joins TRBV6-1 to TRBJ2-4; 7 bases are a match to TRBD1. The CDR3 sequence is 15 residues long. The V gene's germline CDR1 is MNHNS and CDR2 SASEGT. V lost 5 bases to trimming and J lost 6 bases; unmatched junction nucleotides: 10. This CDR3 reads CASSLLGTDTNIQYF. The CDR3 DNA sequence: TGTGCCAGCAGTCTTCTGGGGACAGATACAAACATTCAGTACTTC.

V gene TRBV5-1 combines with J gene TRBJ2-1, with 9 bases identical to TRBD1. The V and J ends lost 3 bases and 7 bases, in that order; junction bases with no gene match: 5. This CDR3 comprises 14 residues. Germline CDR1 is SGHRS and CDR2 is YFSETQ. The CDR3 region is CASSWDRDRNEQFF. The CDR3 DNA is TGCGCCAGCAGCTGGGACAGGGATCGGAATGAGCAGTTCTTC.

The chain couples TRBV7-2 to TRBJ2-6, with TRBD1 matching 7 bases. The CDR3 consists of 17 residues. The V gene's germline CDR1 is SGHTA and CDR2 FQGNSA. Losses at the gene ends were 0 bases for V and 0 bases for J; bases not matched to a gene: 2. The CDR3 DNA reads as TGTGCCAGCAGCTTAGCAGGGGGCAGCTCTGGGGCCAACGTCCTGACTTTC. Its translation is CASSLAGGSSGANVLTF.

This rearrangement joins TRBV7-9 to TRBJ1-6; 8 bases are shared with TRBD1. CDR3 length: 14 residues. Germline V CDR1 and CDR2: SEHNR, FQNEAQ (reference sequence). V dropped 5 bases and J dropped 11; count of bases not matched to a gene: 8. The CDR3 protein is CASSRTDRVTPLHF. Written as DNA, the CDR3 is TGTGCCAGCAGCCGGACGGACAGGGTTACACCCCTCCACTTT.

The chain is built from TRBV7-9 and TRBJ2-2, with TRBD2 matching 12 bases. The CDR3 consists of 16 residues. CDR1 and CDR2 from the germline V gene are SEHNR and FQNEAQ (reference sequence). Trimming at V came to 8 bases and at J to 4 bases, leaving 8 bases not matched to a gene. The CDR3 here is CASRPSGGAGTGELFF. The CDR3 bases are TGTGCCAGCCGTCCTAGCGGGGGGGCTGGCACCGGGGAGCTGTTTTTT.

The rearrangement links TRBV25-1 to TRBJ1-2, with D unresolved. CDR1 is MGHDK and CDR2 is SYGVNS in the germline V gene. This CDR3 spans 13 amino acids. V dropped 5 bases and J dropped 3 bases, with 10 bases sitting between them. The CDR3 spells CASSRMSDYGYTF. The CDR3 DNA is TGTGCCAGCAGTCGAATGAGTGACTATGGCTACACCTTC.

The rearrangement joins TRBV6-5 to TRBJ2-3, with a tentative D call TRBD1 (5 bases). V lost 2 bases to trimming and J lost 7 bases, with 16 bases between them. Germline CDR1 MNHEY, CDR2 SVGAGI. This CDR3 is built from 15 residues. CDR3 sequence: CASSYDTTTAYTQYF. For the CDR3, the DNA is TGTGCCAGCAGTTACGATACTACGACAGCCTATACGCAGTATTTT.

The gene calls are TRBV20-1 and TRBJ1-1; D uncertain. Germline V gene sequence: CDR1 DFQATT, CDR2 SNEGSKA (reference sequence). Trimming took off 3 bases at V and 6 bases at J, with 8 bases between the two ends. The CDR3 length is 11 residues. The CDR3 sequence is CSASGDSEAFF. DNA of the CDR3: TGCAGTGCTAGTGGAGACTCTGAAGCTTTCTTT.

J is TRBJ1-6 and V is TRBV4-2; D possibly corresponds to TRBD1 (5 bases). This CDR3 spans 16 amino acids. The V end lost 1 base, the J end lost 6 bases, and 13 bases lay between the germline ends. Germline V gene lookup returns CDR1 LGHNA and CDR2 YNFKEQ. The CDR3 coding sequence is TGTGCCAGCAGCCAAGCGGGGGGGGGAGGTAATTCACCCCTCCACTTT. This encodes CASSQAGGGGNSPLHF.

A few counts support this clone. V gene TRBV4-2 combines with J gene TRBJ2-5; a possible D gene is TRBD2 (7 bases). Trimming removed 0 bases at V and 1 base at J, with 15 bases between. Germline V gene data show CDR1 as LGHNA and CDR2 as YNFKEQ. The CDR3 consists of 17 residues. The CDR3 is CASSQEGPGGGQETQYF. CDR3 DNA sequence: TGTGCCAGCAGCCAAGAGGGACCGGGGGGCGGCCAAGAGACCCAGTACTTC.

The chain links TRBV7-2 to TRBJ2-3; 9 bases are shared with TRBD1. The J segment lost 9 bases and the V segment lost 1 base, leaving 8 bases of the junction unmatched. The CDR3 has 15 residues. Germline-derived CDR1 and CDR2 are SGHTA and FQGNSA. CDR3 sequence: CASSLVGTGTRTQYF. The CDR3 DNA follows: TGTGCCAGCAGCTTAGTTGGGACAGGGACCAGGACGCAGTATTTT.

The chain joins TRBV6-5 to TRBJ1-2; 7 bases agree with TRBD1. The germline V gene has CDR1 MNHEY and CDR2 SVGAGI. The CDR3 runs 14 residues. After removal of 2 bases from V and 3 bases from J, the junction contained 3 bases not matched to a gene. This CDR3 reads CASSYAGTDYGYTF. The CDR3 nucleotides read TGTGCCAGCAGTTACGCCGGGACAGACTATGGCTACACCTTC.

V usage is TRBV19 and J usage is TRBJ2-3; TRBD1 is a possible D gene (6 bases). This CDR3 comprises 16 residues. Trimming pared 6 bases from V and 2 bases from J, leaving 18 bases between. Germline-derived CDR1 and CDR2 are LNHDA and SQIVND (reference sequence). This chain's CDR3 is CASRVGTGPNTDTQYF. As DNA, the CDR3 is TGTGCCAGTAGAGTTGGAACAGGGCCAAACACAGATACGCAGTATTTT.

V and J are TRBV4-2 and TRBJ2-7; D ambiguous. The CDR3 has 14 amino acids. The ends were cut back, 0 bases at V and 3 bases at J, with 9 bases in the middle. Germline V CDR1 and CDR2: LGHNA, YNFKEQ. DNA for the CDR3: TGTGCCAGCAGCCAAGACTACGGGTACTACGAGCAGTACTTC. Residues: CASSQDYGYYEQYF.